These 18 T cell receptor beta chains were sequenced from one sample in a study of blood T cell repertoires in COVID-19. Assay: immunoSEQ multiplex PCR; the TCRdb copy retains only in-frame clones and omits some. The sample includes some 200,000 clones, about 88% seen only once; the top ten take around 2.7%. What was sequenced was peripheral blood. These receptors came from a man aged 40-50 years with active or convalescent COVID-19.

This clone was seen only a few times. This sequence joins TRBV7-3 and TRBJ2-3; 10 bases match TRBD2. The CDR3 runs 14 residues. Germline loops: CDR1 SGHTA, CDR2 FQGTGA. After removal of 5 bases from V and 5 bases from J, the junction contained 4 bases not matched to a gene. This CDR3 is CASSLGTSEDTQYF. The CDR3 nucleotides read TGTGCCAGCAGCCTCGGGACTAGCGAAGATACGCAGTATTTT.

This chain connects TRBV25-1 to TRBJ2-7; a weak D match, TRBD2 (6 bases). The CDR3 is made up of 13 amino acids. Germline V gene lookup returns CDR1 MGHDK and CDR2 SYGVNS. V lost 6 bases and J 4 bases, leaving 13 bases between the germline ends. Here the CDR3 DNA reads TGTGCCAGCAGCCGGGACTCAAGTTACGAGCAGTACTTC. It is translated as CASSRDSSYEQYF.

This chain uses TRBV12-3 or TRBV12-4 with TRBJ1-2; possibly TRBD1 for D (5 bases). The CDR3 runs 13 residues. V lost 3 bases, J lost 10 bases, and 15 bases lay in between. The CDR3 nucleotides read TGTGCCAGCAGTTTTGACAGCTATGGTGACTACACCTTC. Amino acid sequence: CASSFDSYGDYTF.

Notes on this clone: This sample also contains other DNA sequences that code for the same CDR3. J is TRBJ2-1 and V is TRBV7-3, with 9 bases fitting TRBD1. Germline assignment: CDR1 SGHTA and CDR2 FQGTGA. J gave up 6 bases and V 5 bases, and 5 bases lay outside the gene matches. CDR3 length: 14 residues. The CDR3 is CASSPGTGSNEQFF. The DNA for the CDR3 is TGTGCCAGCAGCCCCGGGACAGGGAGCAATGAGCAGTTCTTC.

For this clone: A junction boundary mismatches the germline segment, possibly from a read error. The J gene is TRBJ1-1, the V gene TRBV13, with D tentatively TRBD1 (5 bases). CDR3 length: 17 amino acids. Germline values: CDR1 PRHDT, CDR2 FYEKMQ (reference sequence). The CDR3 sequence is CVSSLISRADMNTEAFF. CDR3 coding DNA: TGTGTCAGCAGCTTAATATCCAGGGCGGACATGAACACTGAAGCTTTCTTT.

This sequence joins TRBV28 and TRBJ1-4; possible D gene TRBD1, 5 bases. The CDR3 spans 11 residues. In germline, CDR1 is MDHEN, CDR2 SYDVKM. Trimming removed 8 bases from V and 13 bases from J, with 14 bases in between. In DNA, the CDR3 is TGTGCCAGCGGTGAATCCAGGGTACTGTTTTTT. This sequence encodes CASGESRVLFF.

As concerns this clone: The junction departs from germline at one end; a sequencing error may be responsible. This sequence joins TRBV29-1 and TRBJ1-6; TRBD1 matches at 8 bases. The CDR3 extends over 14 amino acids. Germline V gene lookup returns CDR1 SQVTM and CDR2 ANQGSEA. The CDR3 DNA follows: TGCAGCGTAGAAGAACAGGGGGAAAATTCACCCCTCCACTTT. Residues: CSVEEQGENSPLHF.

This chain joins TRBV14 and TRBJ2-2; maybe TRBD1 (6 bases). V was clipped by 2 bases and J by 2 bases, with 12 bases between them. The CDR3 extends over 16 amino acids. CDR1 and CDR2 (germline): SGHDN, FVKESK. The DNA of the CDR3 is TGTGCCAGCAGCCAAACCGGGACAACCAACACCGGGGAGCTGTTTTTT. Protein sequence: CASSQTGTTNTGELFF.

The CDR3 region has the DNA TGTGCCAGCAGTCCCGGTACCACAGATACGCAGTATTTT. It codes for CASSPGTTDTQYF. J is TRBJ2-3 and V is TRBV12-3 or TRBV12-4; no clear D. The length of the CDR3 is 13 residues. Trimming stripped 5 bases from V and 2 bases from J, with 8 bases between.

CDR3 nucleotides: TGTGCCAGCAGTTCTACCGGGACAGTCACAGATACGCAGTATTTT. It encodes CASSSTGTVTDTQYF. The chain carries TRBV6-5 and TRBJ2-3; 7 positions agree with TRBD1. The CDR3 is 15 amino acids. After removal of 4 bases from V and 2 bases from J, the junction contained 6 bases not matched to a gene. Germline V lookup: CDR1 MNHEY, CDR2 SVGAGI.

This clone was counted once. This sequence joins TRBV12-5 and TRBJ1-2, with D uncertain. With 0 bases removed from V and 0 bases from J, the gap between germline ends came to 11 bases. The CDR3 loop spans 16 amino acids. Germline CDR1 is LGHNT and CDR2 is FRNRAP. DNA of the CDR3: TGTGCTAGTGGTTTGGTGGGTCAGGCGTCTAACTATGGCTACACCTTC. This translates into CASGLVGQASNYGYTF.

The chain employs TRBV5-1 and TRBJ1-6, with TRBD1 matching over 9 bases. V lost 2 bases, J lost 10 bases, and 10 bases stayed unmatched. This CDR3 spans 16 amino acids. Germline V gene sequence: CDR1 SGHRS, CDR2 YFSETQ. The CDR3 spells CASSFYLTGGRSPLHF. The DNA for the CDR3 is TGCGCCAGCAGCTTCTACCTGACAGGGGGACGGTCACCCCTCCACTTT.

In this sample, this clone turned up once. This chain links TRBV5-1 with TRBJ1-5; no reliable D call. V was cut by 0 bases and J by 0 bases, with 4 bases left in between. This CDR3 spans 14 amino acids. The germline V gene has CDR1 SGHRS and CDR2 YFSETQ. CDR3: CASSLGYSNQPQHF. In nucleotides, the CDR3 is TGCGCCAGCAGCTTGGGTTATAGCAATCAGCCCCAGCATTTT.

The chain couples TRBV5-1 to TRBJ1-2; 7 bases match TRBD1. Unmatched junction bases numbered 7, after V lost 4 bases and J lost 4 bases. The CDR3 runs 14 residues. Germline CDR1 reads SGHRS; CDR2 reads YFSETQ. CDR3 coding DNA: TGCGCCAGCAGCGGGGGGACAGACAGCTATGGCTACACCTTC. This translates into CASSGGTDSYGYTF.

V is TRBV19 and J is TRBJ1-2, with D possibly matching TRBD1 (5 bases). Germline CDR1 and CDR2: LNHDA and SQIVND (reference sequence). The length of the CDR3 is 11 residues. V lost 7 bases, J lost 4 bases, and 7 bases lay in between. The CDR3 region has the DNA TGTGCCAGTATGGGACTCTATGGCTACACCTTC. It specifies CASMGLYGYTF.

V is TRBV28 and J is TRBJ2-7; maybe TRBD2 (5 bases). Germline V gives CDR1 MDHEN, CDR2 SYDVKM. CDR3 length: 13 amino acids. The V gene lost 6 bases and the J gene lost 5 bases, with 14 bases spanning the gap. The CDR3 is CASSLTGNDEQYF. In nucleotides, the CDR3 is TGTGCCAGCAGCTTGACGGGGAACGACGAGCAGTACTTC. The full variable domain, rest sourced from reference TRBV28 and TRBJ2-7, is DVKVTQSSRYLVKRTGEKVFLECVQDMDHENMFWYRQDPGLGLRLIYFSYDVKMKEKGDIPEGYSVSREKKERFSLILESASTNQTSMYLCASSLTGNDEQYFGPGTRLTVT.

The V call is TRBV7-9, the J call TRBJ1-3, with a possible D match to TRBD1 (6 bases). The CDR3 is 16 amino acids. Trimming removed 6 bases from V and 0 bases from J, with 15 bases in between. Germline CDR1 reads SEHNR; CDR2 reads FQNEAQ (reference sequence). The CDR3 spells CASRSRQDHSGNTIYF. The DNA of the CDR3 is TGTGCCAGCAGATCGCGACAGGACCACTCTGGAAACACCATATATTTT.

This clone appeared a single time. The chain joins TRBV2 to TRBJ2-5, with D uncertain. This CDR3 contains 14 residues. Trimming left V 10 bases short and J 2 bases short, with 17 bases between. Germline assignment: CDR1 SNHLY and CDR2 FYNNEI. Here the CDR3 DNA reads TGTGCCACCTCCCTCGCGGCAAATCAAGAGACCCAGTACTTC. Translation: CATSLAANQETQYF. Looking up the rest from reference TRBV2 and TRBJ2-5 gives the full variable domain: EPEVTQTPSHQVTQMGQEVILRCVPISNHLYFYWYRQILGQKVEFLVSFYNNEISEKSEIFDDQFSVERPDGSNFTLKIRSTKLEDSAMYFCATSLAANQETQYFGPGTRLLVL.